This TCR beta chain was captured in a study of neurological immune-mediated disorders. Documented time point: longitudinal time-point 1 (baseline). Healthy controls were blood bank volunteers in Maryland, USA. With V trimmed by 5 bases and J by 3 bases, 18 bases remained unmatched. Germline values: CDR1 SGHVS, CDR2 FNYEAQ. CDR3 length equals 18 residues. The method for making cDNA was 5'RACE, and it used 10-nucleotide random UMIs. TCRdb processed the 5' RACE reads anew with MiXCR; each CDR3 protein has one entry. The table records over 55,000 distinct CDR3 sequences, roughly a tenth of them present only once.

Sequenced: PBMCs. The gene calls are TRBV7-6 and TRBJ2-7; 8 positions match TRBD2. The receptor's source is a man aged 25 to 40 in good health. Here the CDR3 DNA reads TGTGCCAGCAGCCCCCCTCGAGGTCTCAGCGGGAGTAACTACGAGCAGTACTTC. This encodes CASSPPRGLSGSNYEQYF.